This TCR beta chain was sequenced in a study of glioma-infiltrating T cells after dendritic cell vaccination. Described time point: after dendritic cell vaccination, including at tumor progression/relapse. Primers: 60 V beta forward and 13 J beta reverse. Data came from immunoSEQ multiplex PCR; TCRdb stores just in-frame clones and leaves some out. The sample contains tens of thousands of clones, roughly four fifths of which appear only once. The V gene lost 4 bases and the J gene lost 1 base, with 11 bases spanning the gap. Germline V gene sequence: CDR1 SGHRS, CDR2 YFSETQ. CDR3 length: 14 residues. Sequencing was performed on blood, taken after dendritic cell vaccination. The TCR originated in a human donor with glioblastoma. The chain employs TRBV5-1 and TRBJ2-5; a possible D gene is TRBD2 (6 bases). The CDR3 protein is CASSRGTTQETQYF. CDR3 sequence (DNA): TGCGCCAGCAGCCGCGGGACGACCCAAGAGACCCAGTACTTC.